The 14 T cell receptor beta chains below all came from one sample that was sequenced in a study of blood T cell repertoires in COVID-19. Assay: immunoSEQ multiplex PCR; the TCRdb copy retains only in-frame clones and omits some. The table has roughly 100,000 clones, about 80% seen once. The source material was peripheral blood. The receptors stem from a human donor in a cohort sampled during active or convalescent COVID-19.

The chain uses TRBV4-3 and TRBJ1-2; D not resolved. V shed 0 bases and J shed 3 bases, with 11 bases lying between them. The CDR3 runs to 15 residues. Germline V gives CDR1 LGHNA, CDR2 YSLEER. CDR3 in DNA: TGCGCCAGCAGCCAAGATTTATCCGGGGACTATGGCTACACCTTC. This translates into CASSQDLSGDYGYTF.

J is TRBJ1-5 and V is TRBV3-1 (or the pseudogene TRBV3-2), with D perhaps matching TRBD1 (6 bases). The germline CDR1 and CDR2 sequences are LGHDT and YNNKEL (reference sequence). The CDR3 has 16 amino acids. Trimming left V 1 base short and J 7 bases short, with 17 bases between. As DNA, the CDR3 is TGTGCCAGCAGCCAAGGACTCGGGGGGCTTGGCCAGCCCCAGCATTTT. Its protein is CASSQGLGGLGQPQHF.

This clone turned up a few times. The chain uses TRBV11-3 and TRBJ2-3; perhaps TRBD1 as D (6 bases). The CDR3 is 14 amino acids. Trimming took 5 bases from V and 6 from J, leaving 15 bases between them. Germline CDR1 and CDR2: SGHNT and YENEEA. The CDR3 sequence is CASSPRDTYDTQYF. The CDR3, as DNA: TGTGCCAGCAGCCCCCGGGACACCTACGATACGCAGTATTTT.

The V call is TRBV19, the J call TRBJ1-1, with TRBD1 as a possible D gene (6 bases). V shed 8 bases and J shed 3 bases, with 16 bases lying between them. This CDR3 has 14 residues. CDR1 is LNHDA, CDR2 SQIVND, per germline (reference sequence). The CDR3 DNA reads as TGTGCCAGTCTTACCCCGGACAGTTACACTGAAGCTTTCTTT. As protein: CASLTPDSYTEAFF.

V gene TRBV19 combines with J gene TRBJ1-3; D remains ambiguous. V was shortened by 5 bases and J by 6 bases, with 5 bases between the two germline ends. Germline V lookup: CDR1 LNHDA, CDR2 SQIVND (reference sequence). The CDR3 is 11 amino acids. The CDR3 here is CASSGVNTIYF. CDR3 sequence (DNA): TGTGCCAGTAGTGGAGTAAACACCATATATTTT.

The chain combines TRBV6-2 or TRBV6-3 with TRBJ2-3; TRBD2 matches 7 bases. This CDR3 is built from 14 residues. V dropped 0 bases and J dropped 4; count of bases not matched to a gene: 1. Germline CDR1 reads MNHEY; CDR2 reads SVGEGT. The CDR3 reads CASSYSTSSDTQYF. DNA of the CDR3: TGTGCCAGCAGTTACTCGACTAGCTCAGATACGCAGTATTTT.

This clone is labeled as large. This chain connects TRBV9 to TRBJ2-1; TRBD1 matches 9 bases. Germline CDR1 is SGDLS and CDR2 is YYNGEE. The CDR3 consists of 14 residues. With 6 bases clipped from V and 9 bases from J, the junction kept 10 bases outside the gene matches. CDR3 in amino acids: CASNRDRALGEQFF. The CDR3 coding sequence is TGTGCCAGCAACCGGGACAGGGCCCTCGGTGAGCAGTTCTTC.

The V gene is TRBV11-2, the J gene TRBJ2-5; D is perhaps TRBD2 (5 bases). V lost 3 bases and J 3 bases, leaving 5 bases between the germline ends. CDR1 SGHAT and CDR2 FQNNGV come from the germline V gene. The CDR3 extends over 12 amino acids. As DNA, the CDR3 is TGTGCCAGCAGCTTCGGGGAAGAGACCCAGTACTTC. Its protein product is CASSFGEETQYF.

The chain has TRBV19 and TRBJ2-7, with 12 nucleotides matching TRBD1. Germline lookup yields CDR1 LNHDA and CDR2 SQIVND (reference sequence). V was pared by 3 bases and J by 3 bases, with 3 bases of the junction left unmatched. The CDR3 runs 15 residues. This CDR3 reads CASSMGTGGIYEQYF. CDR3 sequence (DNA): TGTGCCAGTAGTATGGGGACAGGGGGCATCTACGAGCAGTACTTC.

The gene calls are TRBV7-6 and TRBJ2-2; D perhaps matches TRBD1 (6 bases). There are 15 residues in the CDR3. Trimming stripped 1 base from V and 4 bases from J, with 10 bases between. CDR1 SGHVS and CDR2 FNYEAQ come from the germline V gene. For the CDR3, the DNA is TGTGCCAGCAGCTTAGGACAGGCGGGCACCGGGGAGCTGTTTTTT. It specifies CASSLGQAGTGELFF.

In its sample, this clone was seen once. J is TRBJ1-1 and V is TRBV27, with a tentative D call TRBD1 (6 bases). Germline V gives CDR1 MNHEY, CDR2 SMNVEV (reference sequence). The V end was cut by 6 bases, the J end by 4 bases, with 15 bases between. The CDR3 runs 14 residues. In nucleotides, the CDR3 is TGTGCCAGCAGATCACAGGGAGTGGGCACTGAAGCTTTCTTT. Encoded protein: CASRSQGVGTEAFF.

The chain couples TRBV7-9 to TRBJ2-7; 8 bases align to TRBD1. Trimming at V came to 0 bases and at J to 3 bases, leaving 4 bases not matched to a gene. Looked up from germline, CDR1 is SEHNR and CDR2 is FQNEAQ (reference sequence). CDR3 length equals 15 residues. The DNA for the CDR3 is TGTGCCAGCAGCTTAGCCGGAGGACAGGGCTACGAGCAGTACTTC. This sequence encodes CASSLAGGQGYEQYF.

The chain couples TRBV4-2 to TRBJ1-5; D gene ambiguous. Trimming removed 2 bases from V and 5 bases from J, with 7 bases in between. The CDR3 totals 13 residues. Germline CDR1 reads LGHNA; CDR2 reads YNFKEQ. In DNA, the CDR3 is TGTGCCAGCAGCCAAAATCAGGATCAGCCCCAGCATTTT. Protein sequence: CASSQNQDQPQHF.

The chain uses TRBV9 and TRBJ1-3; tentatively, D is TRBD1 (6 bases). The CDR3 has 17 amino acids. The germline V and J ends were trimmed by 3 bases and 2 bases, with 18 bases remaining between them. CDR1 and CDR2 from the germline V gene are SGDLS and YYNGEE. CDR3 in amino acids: CASSATTGPRAGNTIYF. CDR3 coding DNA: TGTGCCAGCAGCGCGACGACAGGACCCAGGGCTGGAAACACCATATATTTT.